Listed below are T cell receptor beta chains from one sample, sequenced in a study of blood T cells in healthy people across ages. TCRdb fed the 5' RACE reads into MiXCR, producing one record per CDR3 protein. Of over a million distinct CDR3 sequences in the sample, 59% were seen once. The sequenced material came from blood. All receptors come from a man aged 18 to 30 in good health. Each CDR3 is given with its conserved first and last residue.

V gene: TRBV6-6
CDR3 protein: CASGFGGGGYEQYF

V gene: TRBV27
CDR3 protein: CASSITSGQLYEQYF

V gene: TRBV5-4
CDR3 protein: CASSAIQGSDTQYF

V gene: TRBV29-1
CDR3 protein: CSVIGQGYGYTF

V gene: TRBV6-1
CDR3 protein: CASRSQGIYEQYF

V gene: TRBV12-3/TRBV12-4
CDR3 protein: CASSFGLAGPSHEQFF

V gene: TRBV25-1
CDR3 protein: CASSEGGTGHQPQHF

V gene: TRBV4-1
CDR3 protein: CASSQAPGYEQYF

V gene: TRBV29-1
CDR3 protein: CSVEDRPGGADTQYF

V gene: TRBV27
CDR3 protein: CASISGPSGVTEAFF

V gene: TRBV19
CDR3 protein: CASRRTGRPGANVLTF

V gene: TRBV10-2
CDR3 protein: CASEGLGENEQYF

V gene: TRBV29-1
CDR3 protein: CSVGPDSDNQPQHF

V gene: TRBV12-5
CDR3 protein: CASGRTGGATDTQYF

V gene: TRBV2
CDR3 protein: CASSEKAGGPFETQYF

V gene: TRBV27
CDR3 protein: CASSLAGLAGGKYEQYF

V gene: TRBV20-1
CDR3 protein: CSATWGWGWEQYF

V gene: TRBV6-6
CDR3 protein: CASSSTGDRGVNEQYF

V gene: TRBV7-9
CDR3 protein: CASSLRQGDGYTF

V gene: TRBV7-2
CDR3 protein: CASSPRGASGRRGSQETQYF

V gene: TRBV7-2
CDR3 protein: CASTPPRGSKAFF

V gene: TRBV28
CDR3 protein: CASSWGLAGGPGTDTQYF